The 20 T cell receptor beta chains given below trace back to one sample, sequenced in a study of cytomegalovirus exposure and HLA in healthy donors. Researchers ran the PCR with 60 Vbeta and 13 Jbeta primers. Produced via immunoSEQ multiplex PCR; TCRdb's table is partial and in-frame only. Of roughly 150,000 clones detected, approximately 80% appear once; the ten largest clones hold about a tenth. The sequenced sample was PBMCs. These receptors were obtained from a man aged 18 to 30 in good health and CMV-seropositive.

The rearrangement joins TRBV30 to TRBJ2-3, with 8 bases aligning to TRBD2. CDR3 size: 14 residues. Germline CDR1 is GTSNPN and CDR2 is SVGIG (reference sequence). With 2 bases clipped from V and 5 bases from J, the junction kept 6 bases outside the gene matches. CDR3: CAWSSGSVGDTQYF. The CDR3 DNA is TGTGCCTGGAGTAGCGGGAGTGTAGGAGATACGCAGTATTTT.

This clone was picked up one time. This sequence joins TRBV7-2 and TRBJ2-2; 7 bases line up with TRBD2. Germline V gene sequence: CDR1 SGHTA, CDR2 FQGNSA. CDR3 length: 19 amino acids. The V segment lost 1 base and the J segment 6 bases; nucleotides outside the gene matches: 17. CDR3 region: CASSLEFFDGLDRSGELFF. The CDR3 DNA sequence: TGTGCCAGCAGCTTAGAATTTTTTGATGGACTAGATCGGTCCGGGGAGCTGTTTTTT.

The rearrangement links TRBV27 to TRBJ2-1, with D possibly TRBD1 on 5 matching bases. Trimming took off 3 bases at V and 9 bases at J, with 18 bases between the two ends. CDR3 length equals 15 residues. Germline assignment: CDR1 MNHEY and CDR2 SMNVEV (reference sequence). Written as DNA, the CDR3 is TGTGCCAGCAGTTTGGGTGGGGCTGGAGTGGGTGAGCAGTTCTTC. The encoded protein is CASSLGGAGVGEQFF.

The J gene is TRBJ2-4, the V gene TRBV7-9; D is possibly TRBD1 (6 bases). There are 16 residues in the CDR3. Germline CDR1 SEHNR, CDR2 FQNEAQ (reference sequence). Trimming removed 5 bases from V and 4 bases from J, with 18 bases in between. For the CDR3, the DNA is TGTGCCAGCAGCCTATACAGGGAATGGGGAAAAAACATTCAGTACTTC. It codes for CASSLYREWGKNIQYF.

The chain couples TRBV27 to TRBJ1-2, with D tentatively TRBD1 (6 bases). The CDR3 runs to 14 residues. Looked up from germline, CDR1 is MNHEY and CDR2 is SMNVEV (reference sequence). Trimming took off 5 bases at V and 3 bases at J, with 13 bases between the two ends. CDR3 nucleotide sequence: TGTGCCAGCAGTGGGGCCGAGGGGGACTATGGCTACACCTTC. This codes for CASSGAEGDYGYTF.

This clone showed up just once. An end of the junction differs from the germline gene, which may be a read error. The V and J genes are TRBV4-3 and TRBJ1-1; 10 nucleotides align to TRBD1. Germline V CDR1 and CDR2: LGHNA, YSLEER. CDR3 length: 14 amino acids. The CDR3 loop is CASSPGTGATEASF. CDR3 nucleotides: TGCGCCAGCAGCCCCGGGACAGGGGCCACTGAAGCTTCCTTT.

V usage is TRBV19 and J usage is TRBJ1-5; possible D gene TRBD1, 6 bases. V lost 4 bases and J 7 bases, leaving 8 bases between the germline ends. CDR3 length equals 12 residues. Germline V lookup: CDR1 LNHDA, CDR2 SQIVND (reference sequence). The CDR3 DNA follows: TGTGCCAGTAGTAGACAGGCGCAGCCCCAGCATTTT. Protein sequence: CASSRQAQPQHF.

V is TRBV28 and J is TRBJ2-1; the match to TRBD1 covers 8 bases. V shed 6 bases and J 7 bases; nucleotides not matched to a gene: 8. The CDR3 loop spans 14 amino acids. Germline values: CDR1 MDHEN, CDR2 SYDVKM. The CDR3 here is CASRKDRVGNEQFF. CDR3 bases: TGTGCCAGCAGGAAGGACAGGGTCGGGAATGAGCAGTTCTTC.

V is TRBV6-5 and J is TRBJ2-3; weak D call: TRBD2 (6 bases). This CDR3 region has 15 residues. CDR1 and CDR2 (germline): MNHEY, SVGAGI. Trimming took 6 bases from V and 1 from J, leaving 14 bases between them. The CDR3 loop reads CASRFRDSGTDTQYF. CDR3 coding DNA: TGTGCCAGCAGGTTCAGGGACTCTGGCACAGATACGCAGTATTTT.

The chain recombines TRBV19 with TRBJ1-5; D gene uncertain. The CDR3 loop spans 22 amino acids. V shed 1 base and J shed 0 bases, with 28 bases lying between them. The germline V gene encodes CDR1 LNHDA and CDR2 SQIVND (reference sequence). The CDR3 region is CASSIASSRRSYLRDSNQPQHF. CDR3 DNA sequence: TGTGCCAGTAGTATAGCCTCCTCTAGAAGGTCTTATCTTCGGGATAGCAATCAGCCCCAGCATTTT.

The CDR3 loop reads CASSSLGEAFSGNTIYF. The CDR3 DNA reads as TGTGCCAGCAGCTCCCTTGGGGAGGCCTTCTCTGGAAACACCATATATTTT. The chain employs TRBV7-8 and TRBJ1-3, with D hard to call. Per germline, CDR1 SGHVS and CDR2 FQNEAQ. Trimming took 4 bases from V and 0 from J, leaving 16 bases between them. The CDR3 totals 17 residues.

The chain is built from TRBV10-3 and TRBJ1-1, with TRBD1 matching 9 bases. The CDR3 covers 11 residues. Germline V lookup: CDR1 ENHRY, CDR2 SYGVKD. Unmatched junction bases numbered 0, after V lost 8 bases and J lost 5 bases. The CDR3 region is CAIGQGTEAFF. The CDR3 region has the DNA TGTGCCATCGGACAGGGGACTGAAGCTTTCTTT.

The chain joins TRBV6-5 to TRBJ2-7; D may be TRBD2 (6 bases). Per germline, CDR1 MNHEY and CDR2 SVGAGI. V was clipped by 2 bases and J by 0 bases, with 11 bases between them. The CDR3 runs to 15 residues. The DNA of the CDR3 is TGTGCCAGCAGTTACGAATCTAGCGCCTCCTACGAGCAGTACTTC. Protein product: CASSYESSASYEQYF.

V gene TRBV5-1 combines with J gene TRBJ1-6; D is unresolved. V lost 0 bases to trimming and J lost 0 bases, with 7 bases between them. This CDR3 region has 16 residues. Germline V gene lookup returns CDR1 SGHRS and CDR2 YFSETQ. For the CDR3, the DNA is TGCGCCAGCAGCTTGGCCCTTAGCTCCTATAATTCACCCCTCCACTTT. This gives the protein CASSLALSSYNSPLHF.

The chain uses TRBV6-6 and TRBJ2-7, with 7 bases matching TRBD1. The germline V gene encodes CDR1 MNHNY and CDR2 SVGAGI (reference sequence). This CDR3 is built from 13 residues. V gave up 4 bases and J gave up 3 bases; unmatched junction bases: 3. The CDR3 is CASSSGTDYEQYF. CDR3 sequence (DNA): TGTGCCAGCAGTTCCGGGACAGACTACGAGCAGTACTTC.

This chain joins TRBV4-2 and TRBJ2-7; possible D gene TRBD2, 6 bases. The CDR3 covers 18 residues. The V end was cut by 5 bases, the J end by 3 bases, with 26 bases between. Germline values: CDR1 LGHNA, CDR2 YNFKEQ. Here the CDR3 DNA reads TGTGCCAGCAGCTCCAACTCGGGAGCTGTCTCTGGGGTCTACGAGCAGTACTTC. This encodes CASSSNSGAVSGVYEQYF.

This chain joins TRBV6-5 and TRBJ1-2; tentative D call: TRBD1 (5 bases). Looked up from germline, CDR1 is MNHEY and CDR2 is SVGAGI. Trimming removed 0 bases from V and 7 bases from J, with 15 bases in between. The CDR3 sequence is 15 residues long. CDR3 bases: TGTGCCAGCAGTTACTCTGACTCAGGGTCCAGTGGCTACACCTTC. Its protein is CASSYSDSGSSGYTF.

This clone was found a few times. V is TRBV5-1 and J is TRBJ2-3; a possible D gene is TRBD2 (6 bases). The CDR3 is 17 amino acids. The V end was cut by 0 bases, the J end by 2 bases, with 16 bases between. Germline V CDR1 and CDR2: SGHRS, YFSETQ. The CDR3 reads CASSLAVGGGNTDTQYF. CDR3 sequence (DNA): TGCGCCAGCAGCTTGGCCGTGGGTGGGGGGAACACAGATACGCAGTATTTT.

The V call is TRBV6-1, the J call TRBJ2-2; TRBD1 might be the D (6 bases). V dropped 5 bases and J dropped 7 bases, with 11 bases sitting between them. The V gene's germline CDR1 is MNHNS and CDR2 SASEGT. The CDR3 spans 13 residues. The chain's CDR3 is CASSPTGFGELFF. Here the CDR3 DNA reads TGTGCCAGCAGTCCAACAGGGTTCGGGGAGCTGTTTTTT.

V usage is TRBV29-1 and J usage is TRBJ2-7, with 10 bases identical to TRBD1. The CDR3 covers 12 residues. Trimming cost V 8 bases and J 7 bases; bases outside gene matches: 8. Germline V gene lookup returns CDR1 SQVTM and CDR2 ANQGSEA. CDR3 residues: CSRTGGRWEQYF. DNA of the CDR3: TGCAGCCGGACAGGGGGAAGATGGGAGCAGTACTTC.